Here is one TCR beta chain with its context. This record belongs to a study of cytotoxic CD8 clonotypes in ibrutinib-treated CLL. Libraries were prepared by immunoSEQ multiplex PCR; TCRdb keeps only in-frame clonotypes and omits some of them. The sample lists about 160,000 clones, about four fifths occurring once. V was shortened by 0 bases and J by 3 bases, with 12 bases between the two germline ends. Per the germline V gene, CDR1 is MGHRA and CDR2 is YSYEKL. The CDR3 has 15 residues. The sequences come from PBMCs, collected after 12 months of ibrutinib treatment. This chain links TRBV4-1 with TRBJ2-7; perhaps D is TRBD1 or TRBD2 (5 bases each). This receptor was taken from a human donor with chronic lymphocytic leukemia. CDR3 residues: CASSQERAGSYEQYF. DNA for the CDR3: TGCGCCAGCAGCCAAGAGCGGGCAGGGAGCTACGAGCAGTACTTC.